This passage covers 26 T cell receptor beta chains from one sample sequenced in a study of cytomegalovirus exposure and HLA in healthy donors. The data were produced by immunoSEQ multiplex PCR, yet TCRdb's version contains in-frame clones alone and is incomplete. Among some 140,000 clones listed, 84% were seen once. The sequenced sample consisted of PBMCs. All receptors come from a woman in her thirties in good health and CMV-seronegative.

The rearrangement uses TRBV9 and TRBJ2-1; D possibly corresponds to TRBD2 (5 bases). The CDR3 runs 14 residues. The germline V and J ends were trimmed by 0 bases and 5 bases, with 9 bases remaining between them. Germline V gene lookup returns CDR1 SGDLS and CDR2 YYNGEE. CDR3 protein: CASSVAGMDNEQFF. The CDR3 nucleotides are TGTGCCAGCAGCGTAGCGGGGATGGACAATGAGCAGTTCTTC.

The chain carries TRBV6-5 and TRBJ1-5, with D hard to call. Germline V lookup: CDR1 MNHEY, CDR2 SVGAGI. The CDR3 runs to 13 residues. Trimming took 4 bases from V and 4 from J, leaving 8 bases between them. This CDR3 is CASSSTENQPQHF. The CDR3 bases are TGTGCCAGCAGTTCAACAGAAAATCAGCCCCAGCATTTT.

This rearrangement joins TRBV11-2 to TRBJ2-7, with 8 positions matching TRBD1. The CDR3 runs to 15 residues. Germline lookup yields CDR1 SGHAT and CDR2 FQNNGV. With V trimmed by 2 bases and J by 5 bases, 8 bases remained unmatched. CDR3 residues: CASSLSPGQGHEQYF. For the CDR3, the DNA is TGTGCCAGCAGCTTATCTCCCGGACAGGGTCACGAGCAGTACTTC.

The chain carries TRBV2 and TRBJ1-1, with 7 nucleotides matching TRBD1. Trimming cost V 6 bases and J 1 base; bases outside gene matches: 2. The CDR3 loop spans 13 amino acids. The V gene's germline CDR1 is SNHLY and CDR2 FYNNEI. The CDR3 DNA is TGTGCCAGCAGAGACAGGGCGAACACTGAAGCTTTCTTT. It yields the protein CASRDRANTEAFF. Drawing the rest from reference TRBV2 and TRBJ1-1, the complete variable domain is EPEVTQTPSHQVTQMGQEVILRCVPISNHLYFYWYRQILGQKVEFLVSFYNNEISEKSEIFDDQFSVERPDGSNFTLKIRSTKLEDSAMYFCASRDRANTEAFFGQGTRLTVV.

V is TRBV27 and J is TRBJ2-1; 10 nucleotides align to TRBD1. The CDR3 is 14 residues long. The V and J ends lost 0 bases and 10 bases, in that order; junction bases with no gene match: 3. Germline lookup yields CDR1 MNHEY and CDR2 SMNVEV (reference sequence). CDR3 residues: CASSLSPDRGEQFF. DNA for the CDR3: TGTGCCAGCAGTTTATCCCCGGACAGGGGGGAGCAGTTCTTC.

The V call is TRBV27, the J call TRBJ1-2; 11 nucleotides agree with TRBD1. J was trimmed by 4 bases and V by 6 bases; bases with no gene match: 7. The germline gives CDR1 MNHEY, CDR2 SMNVEV (reference sequence). This CDR3 has 15 amino acids. In DNA, the CDR3 is TGTGCCAGCAGCAAAATGGGACAGGGGGGCTATGGCTACACCTTC. Protein product: CASSKMGQGGYGYTF.

A few counts support this clone. V and J are TRBV5-1 and TRBJ2-2; perhaps TRBD2 as D (5 bases). V lost 4 bases, J lost 4 bases, and 14 bases lay in between. CDR1 SGHRS and CDR2 YFSETQ come from the germline V gene. This CDR3 contains 15 residues. CDR3 in amino acids: CASSLNSGTTGELFF. CDR3 nucleotides: TGCGCCAGCAGCCTCAACTCGGGAACCACCGGGGAGCTGTTTTTT.

The V call is TRBV9, the J call TRBJ1-2, with TRBD1 identical over 8 bases. The CDR3 extends over 15 amino acids. Unmatched junction bases numbered 12, after V lost 4 bases and J lost 7 bases. Germline CDR1 and CDR2: SGDLS and YYNGEE. The CDR3, as DNA: TGTGCCAGCAGCACAGCCCCGGACAGGGTGGCTGGCTACACCTTC. Residues: CASSTAPDRVAGYTF.

The CDR3 nucleotides are TGTGCCTGGAGTTTTAGCAGGACATTAGGGATTAAAAGTAGCAATCAGCCCCAGCATTTT. This codes for CAWSFSRTLGIKSSNQPQHF. The chain joins TRBV30 to TRBJ1-5, with D possibly TRBD1 on 5 matching bases. The germline V gene encodes CDR1 GTSNPN and CDR2 SVGIG (reference sequence). The CDR3 runs 20 residues. V was trimmed by 2 bases and J by 0 bases, leaving 26 bases between them.

On this clone: In the same sample, other DNA sequences code for this CDR3. DNA of the CDR3: TGTGCCAGCTCACCTGGGCTGAACACCGGGGAGCTGTTTTTT. It translates to CASSPGLNTGELFF. The genes are TRBV18 and TRBJ2-2, with D hard to call. CDR1 and CDR2 (germline): KGHSH, LQKENI. Trimming shortened V by 3 bases and J by 1 base, and 6 bases separated the two germline ends. The CDR3 covers 14 residues. Drawing the rest from reference TRBV18 and TRBJ2-2, the complete variable domain is NAGVMQNPRHLVRRRGQEARLRCSPMKGHSHVYWYRQLPEEGLKFMVYLQKENIIDESGMPKERFSAEFPKEGPSILRIQQVVRGDSAAYFCASSPGLNTGELFFGEGSRLTVL.

In this sample, this clone turned up a few times. CDR3 region: CAWSTGGKLVKLFF. The CDR3, as DNA: TGTGCCTGGAGTACAGGGGGCAAGTTGGTAAAACTGTTTTTT. The chain carries TRBV30 and TRBJ1-4, with 9 bases that match TRBD1. V lost 2 bases to trimming and J lost 10 bases; unmatched junction nucleotides: 8. Germline V gene lookup returns CDR1 GTSNPN and CDR2 SVGIG (reference sequence). The length of the CDR3 is 14 residues.

As to this clone: The sample holds other DNA sequences that translate to the same CDR3. This chain links TRBV2 with TRBJ1-1, with D tentatively TRBD1 (5 bases). CDR1 is SNHLY, CDR2 FYNNEI, per germline. The length of the CDR3 is 15 residues. V was shortened by 6 bases and J by 0 bases, with 14 bases between the two germline ends. CDR3 nucleotides: TGTGCCAGCAGCGATACGATGACAGTGAACACTGAAGCTTTCTTT. It codes for CASSDTMTVNTEAFF.

The chain carries TRBV10-1 and TRBJ2-2; D is ambiguous. Looked up from germline, CDR1 is WNHNN and CDR2 is SYGVQD (reference sequence). The CDR3 totals 13 residues. V was trimmed by 6 bases and J by 3 bases, leaving 8 bases between them. CDR3 loop: CASSRVYTGELFF. The CDR3 nucleotides are TGCGCCAGCAGCCGAGTATACACCGGGGAGCTGTTTTTT.

The chain links TRBV2 to TRBJ2-3; 7 bases fit TRBD2. CDR1 SNHLY and CDR2 FYNNEI come from the germline V gene. Unmatched junction bases numbered 10, after V lost 6 bases and J lost 4 bases. The CDR3 loop spans 15 amino acids. DNA for the CDR3: TGTGCCAGCAGGCGTCGCGGGAGCAACTCAGATACGCAGTATTTT. It yields the protein CASRRRGSNSDTQYF.

V is TRBV5-5 and J is TRBJ2-5; D not certain. Trimming cost V 4 bases and J 5 bases, with 12 bases left between them. The CDR3 sequence is 13 residues long. The germline V gene encodes CDR1 SGHKS and CDR2 YYEKEE (reference sequence). The CDR3 bases are TGTGCCAGCAGCCTTTGGCTGTCGGAGACCCAGTACTTC. The encoded protein is CASSLWLSETQYF.

The chain is built from TRBV6-1 and TRBJ1-2; 7 bases are a match to TRBD1. Trimming cost V 6 bases and J 5 bases; bases outside gene matches: 9. Germline loops: CDR1 MNHNS, CDR2 SASEGT. The length of the CDR3 is 14 residues. Here the CDR3 reads CASSGGDRVYGYTF. DNA for the CDR3: TGTGCCAGCAGCGGGGGGGACAGAGTATATGGCTACACCTTC.

V is TRBV11-2 and J is TRBJ1-1; the match to TRBD1 covers 7 bases. With V trimmed by 6 bases and J by 0 bases, 10 bases remained unmatched. The germline V gene has CDR1 SGHAT and CDR2 FQNNGV. CDR3 size: 16 residues. The CDR3 protein is CASRPTGAYMNTEAFF. The CDR3 bases are TGTGCCAGCAGGCCTACAGGGGCCTATATGAACACTGAAGCTTTCTTT.

The chain is built from TRBV5-1 and TRBJ1-4, with a weak D call TRBD1 (5 bases). Germline lookup yields CDR1 SGHRS and CDR2 YFSETQ. Trimming took 4 bases from V and 2 from J, leaving 9 bases between them. The CDR3 length is 14 residues. CDR3 sequence reads: CASSDQGTNEKLFF. CDR3 bases: TGCGCCAGCAGCGACCAGGGCACTAATGAAAAACTGTTTTTT.

The rearrangement joins TRBV4-1 to TRBJ1-5, with a tentative D call TRBD1 (5 bases). V gave up 1 base and J gave up 0 bases, with 16 bases separating them. Per germline, CDR1 MGHRA and CDR2 YSYEKL. This CDR3 has 18 residues. CDR3 DNA sequence: TGCGCCAGCAGCCAAGGGGGAGGGGCGCTGGGTAGCAATCAGCCCCAGCATTTT. This gives the protein CASSQGGGALGSNQPQHF.

There are a few counts of this clone. This chain uses TRBV5-5 with TRBJ1-6; 9 bases map to TRBD1. V dropped 3 bases and J dropped 6; count of bases not matched to a gene: 7. Looked up from germline, CDR1 is SGHKS and CDR2 is YYEKEE (reference sequence). The CDR3 is 16 residues long. As DNA, the CDR3 is TGTGCCAGCAGCTCGGGACAGGGAATTTCTAATTCACCCCTCCACTTT. It yields the protein CASSSGQGISNSPLHF.

This sequence joins TRBV18 and TRBJ2-7; 9 nucleotides line up with TRBD1. V was clipped by 5 bases and J by 5 bases; unmatched bases: 7. The CDR3 is made up of 14 amino acids. Germline CDR1 is KGHSH and CDR2 is LQKENI. DNA for the CDR3: TGTGCCAGCTCAGCCGGGACAGGGAGCCACGAGCAGTACTTC. Translated, it gives CASSAGTGSHEQYF.

This chain uses TRBV5-8 with TRBJ2-6; 9 nucleotides align to TRBD1. Trimming cost V 2 bases and J 0 bases; bases outside gene matches: 6. Germline CDR1 is SGHTS and CDR2 is YDEGEE. This CDR3 is 18 amino acids long. In DNA form, the CDR3 reads TGTGCCAGCAGCTTTTACAGGGGGCTGGGCTCTGGGGCCAACGTCCTGACTTTC. Residues: CASSFYRGLGSGANVLTF.

This clone has at least ten counts. The chain is built from TRBV29-1 and TRBJ1-1, with D unresolved. This CDR3 contains 14 residues. Germline CDR1 SQVTM, CDR2 ANQGSEA. V lost 7 bases to trimming and J lost 0 bases, with 15 bases between them. In nucleotides, the CDR3 is TGCAGCGCACCCTCGGAGCCCCTGAACACTGAAGCTTTCTTT. Translating gives CSAPSEPLNTEAFF.

The chain is built from TRBV28 and TRBJ1-2; D is undetermined. CDR3 length equals 12 residues. The germline V gene encodes CDR1 MDHEN and CDR2 SYDVKM. The V end lost 3 bases, the J end lost 1 base, and 3 bases lay between the germline ends. The CDR3 is CASSFNNYGYTF. The CDR3 DNA sequence: TGTGCCAGCAGTTTTAATAACTATGGCTACACCTTC.

This chain links TRBV29-1 with TRBJ1-6; 8 bases fit TRBD1. V lost 4 bases, J lost 9 bases, and 5 bases stayed unmatched. The CDR3 sequence is 13 residues long. Germline CDR1 is SQVTM and CDR2 is ANQGSEA. CDR3 amino acids: CSVAGGPGSPLHF. In nucleotides, the CDR3 is TGCAGCGTTGCAGGGGGCCCCGGTTCACCCCTCCACTTT. The full variable domain, in which reference TRBV29-1 and TRBJ1-6 provide the parts outside the CDR3, is SAVISQKPSRDICQRGTSLTIQCQVDSQVTMMFWYRQQPGQSLTLIATANQGSEATYESGFVIDKFPISRPNLTFSTLTVSNMSPEDSSIYLCSVAGGPGSPLHFGNGTRLTVT.

The chain uses TRBV7-9 and TRBJ1-3; D remains unclear. Germline V gives CDR1 SEHNR, CDR2 FQNEAQ (reference sequence). V gave up 3 bases and J gave up 0 bases, with 18 bases separating them. The length of the CDR3 is 18 residues. CDR3 region: CASSFPPGKASSGNTIYF. CDR3 in DNA: TGTGCCAGCAGCTTCCCCCCCGGGAAGGCCTCCTCTGGAAACACCATATATTTT. The full variable domain, its missing parts supplied by reference TRBV7-9 and TRBJ1-3, is DTGVSQNPRHKITKRGQNVTFRCDPISEHNRLYWYRQTLGQGPEFLTYFQNEAQLEKSRLLSDRFSAERPKGSFSTLEIQRTEQGDSAMYLCASSFPPGKASSGNTIYFGEGSWLTVV.